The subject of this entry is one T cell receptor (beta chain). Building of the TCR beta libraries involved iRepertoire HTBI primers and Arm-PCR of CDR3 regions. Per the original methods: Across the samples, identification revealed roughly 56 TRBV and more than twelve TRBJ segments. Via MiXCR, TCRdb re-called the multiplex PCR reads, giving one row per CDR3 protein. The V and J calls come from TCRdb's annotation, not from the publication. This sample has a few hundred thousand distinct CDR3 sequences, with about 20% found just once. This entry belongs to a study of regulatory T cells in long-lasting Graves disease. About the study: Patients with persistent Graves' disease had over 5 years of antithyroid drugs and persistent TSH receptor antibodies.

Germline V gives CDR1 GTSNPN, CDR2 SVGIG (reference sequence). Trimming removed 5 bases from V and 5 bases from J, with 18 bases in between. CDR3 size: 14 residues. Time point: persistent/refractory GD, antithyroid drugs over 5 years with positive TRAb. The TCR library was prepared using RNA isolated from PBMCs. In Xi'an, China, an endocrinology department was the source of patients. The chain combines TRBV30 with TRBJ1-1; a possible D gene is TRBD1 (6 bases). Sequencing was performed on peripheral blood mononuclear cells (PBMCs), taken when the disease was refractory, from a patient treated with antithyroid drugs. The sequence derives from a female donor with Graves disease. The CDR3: CAWRGGGGPTEAFF. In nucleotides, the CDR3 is TGTGCCTGGCGTGGGGGAGGGGGACCGACTGAAGCTTTCTTT.